This TCR beta chain was observed in a study of T-cell reconstitution after alpha-beta-depleted transplantation in children. Overall study findings and caveats: It was newly produced T cells that mostly accounted for T-cell counts and diversity one year after transplant. Several hundred graft clones that had expanded were reportedly the source of alpha-beta T cells about two months after transplant.

As concerns this clonotype: What it binds is not known.

Germline values: CDR1 LNHNV, CDR2 YYDKDF (reference sequence). Germline trimming cut 0 bases from V and 5 bases from J; bases unmatched to any gene: 8. This CDR3 is built from 16 residues. Unique molecular identifiers were incorporated when the TCRbeta library was constructed. A single record per CDR3 protein comes from TCRdb applying MiXCR to the PCR reads. The sample gives some 120,000 distinct CDR3 sequences, roughly 10% of which show up once; around 24% is in the top ten. Sequencing used PBMCs, mostly from graft donor cells, obtained 180 days after TCRalphabeta/CD19-depleted stem cell transplant. This chain joins TRBV15 and TRBJ2-5; 8 bases are shared with TRBD1. The clonotype was recovered from a girl under three years old who had a stem cell transplant for combined immunodeficiency, so the T cells may come from the graft donor. CDR3 nucleotide sequence: TGTGCCACCAGCAGAGATCTCGGACAGGGTGGGGAGACCCAGTACTTC. As protein: CATSRDLGQGGETQYF.